This entry lists 20 T cell receptor beta chains sequenced from one sample in a study of blood T cell repertoires in COVID-19 (dated by TCRdb to between 2020 and 2021). Preparation of the library involved the immunoSEQ multiplex PCR assay. The table comes from immuneACCESS by way of TCRdb, which keeps in-frame sequences with V and J called. Part of the clones is missing from these tables; in studies checked, under half for an unresolved V gene and the rest for unknown reasons. This sample is represented by around 250,000 clones; 80% to 85% of them were singletons. Together, the top ten hold approximately 4.7% of the sample. Sequenced sample: peripheral blood. The receptors originated from a man between 50 and 59 years old with active or convalescent COVID-19.

V is TRBV4-1 and J is TRBJ2-1; D might be TRBD2 (6 bases). Germline-derived CDR1 and CDR2 are MGHRA and YSYEKL. This CDR3 comprises 16 residues. The ends were cut back, 1 base at V and 2 bases at J, with 12 bases in the middle. The CDR3 DNA is TGCGCCAGCAGCCAAGTCCTTACTAGCACCTACAATGAGCAGTTCTTC. Protein product: CASSQVLTSTYNEQFF.

The V call is TRBV5-1, the J call TRBJ2-1; 7 bases are shared with TRBD2. The CDR3 length is 14 residues. The ends lost 5 bases at V and 5 bases at J; junction bases unmatched: 7. Germline lookup yields CDR1 SGHRS and CDR2 YFSETQ. The CDR3 protein is CASRFGGTNNEQFF. Here the CDR3 DNA reads TGCGCCAGCAGGTTCGGGGGGACGAACAATGAGCAGTTCTTC.

This chain links TRBV15 with TRBJ1-5; D possibly corresponds to TRBD1 (5 bases). Germline CDR1 reads LNHNV; CDR2 reads YYDKDF (reference sequence). The CDR3 contains 14 residues. V was pared by 0 bases and J by 4 bases, with 7 bases between. CDR3 residues: CATSREGVNQPQHF. DNA of the CDR3: TGTGCCACCAGCAGAGAAGGGGTTAATCAGCCCCAGCATTTT.

The chain joins TRBV7-8 to TRBJ2-7; tentative D call: TRBD1 (6 bases). V lost 2 bases to trimming and J lost 5 bases, with 19 bases between them. The CDR3 consists of 16 residues. Germline V lookup: CDR1 SGHVS, CDR2 FQNEAQ. DNA for the CDR3: TGTGCCAGCAGCTTACGCTTAGTGGGCAGGGGCGACGAGCAGTACTTC. Translating it yields CASSLRLVGRGDEQYF.

The CDR3 spells CASSSGTGSGEKLFF. In DNA form, the CDR3 reads TGTGCCAGCAGCTCGGGGACAGGGTCAGGTGAAAAACTGTTTTTT. This chain connects TRBV7-9 to TRBJ1-4; 9 nucleotides line up with TRBD1. Germline CDR1 is SEHNR and CDR2 is FQNEAQ (reference sequence). The junction had 7 bases not matched to a gene; V was cut back by 4 bases and J by 7 bases. There are 15 residues in the CDR3.

V is TRBV6-5 and J is TRBJ2-7; TRBD1 might be the D (6 bases). V gave up 7 bases and J gave up 3 bases, with 19 bases separating them. Germline lookup yields CDR1 MNHEY and CDR2 SVGAGI. The CDR3 loop spans 15 amino acids. CDR3 amino acids: CASNPPTGYGYEQYF. The CDR3 DNA is TGTGCCAGCAACCCGCCGACAGGATACGGCTACGAGCAGTACTTC.

This chain uses TRBV19 with TRBJ2-1; 9 bases agree with TRBD1. The CDR3 extends over 13 amino acids. V trimming: 6 bases; J trimming: 8 bases; junction bases outside the gene matches: 5. Germline CDR1 LNHDA, CDR2 SQIVND (reference sequence). As DNA, the CDR3 is TGTGCCAGTAGCCCGGGACAGGGCTATGAGCAGTTCTTC. It yields the protein CASSPGQGYEQFF.

The gene calls are TRBV5-4 and TRBJ2-7; 10 bases agree with TRBD2. The CDR3 has 15 residues. The germline V gene has CDR1 SGHNT and CDR2 YYREEE (reference sequence). After removal of 2 bases from V and 6 bases from J, the junction contained 8 bases not matched to a gene. The CDR3 protein is CASSFASGGTGEQYF. The CDR3 DNA reads as TGTGCCAGCAGCTTCGCTAGCGGGGGAACGGGCGAGCAGTACTTC.

The chain uses TRBV28 and TRBJ1-2; D is possibly TRBD1 (6 bases). This CDR3 is built from 13 residues. The ends were cut back, 10 bases at V and 13 bases at J, with 25 bases in the middle. Per germline, CDR1 MDHEN and CDR2 SYDVKM. As DNA, the CDR3 is TGTGCCACCTCCCGAGGGGGATTAAGAGTGTTCACCTTC. It is translated as CATSRGGLRVFTF.

V usage is TRBV19 and J usage is TRBJ1-1; 8 bases line up with TRBD1. The germline V gene encodes CDR1 LNHDA and CDR2 SQIVND (reference sequence). This CDR3 region has 13 residues. The trim removed 8 bases at V and 5 bases at J, leaving 7 bases unmatched. CDR3 DNA sequence: TGTGCCAGTGACGGACAGGGCAGAACTGAAGCTTTCTTT. Amino acid sequence: CASDGQGRTEAFF.

This clone has only a few counts. The chain carries TRBV2 and TRBJ1-5; no clear D. Trimming cost V 8 bases and J 2 bases, with 19 bases left between them. This CDR3 region has 16 residues. CDR1 SNHLY and CDR2 FYNNEI come from the germline V gene. CDR3 nucleotides: TGTGCCAGCCGCCCCGAGCAGTTGAGGGGCAATCAGCCCCAGCATTTT. Its translation is CASRPEQLRGNQPQHF.

V gene TRBV11-3 combines with J gene TRBJ2-2; a possible D gene is TRBD1 (6 bases). Trimming took 6 bases from V and 5 from J, leaving 16 bases between them. Per the germline V gene, CDR1 is SGHNT and CDR2 is YENEEA. CDR3 length: 15 residues. The CDR3 sequence: CASRGWMGATGELFF. Written as DNA, the CDR3 is TGTGCCAGCAGGGGGTGGATGGGGGCGACCGGGGAGCTGTTTTTT.

The rearrangement links TRBV5-4 to TRBJ1-2; 8 bases align to TRBD1. This CDR3 is built from 17 residues. Germline CDR1 SGHNT, CDR2 YYREEE (reference sequence). V gave up 2 bases and J gave up 0 bases; unmatched junction bases: 9. This CDR3 reads CASSFGQGASANYGYTF. In DNA, the CDR3 is TGTGCCAGCAGCTTTGGGCAGGGGGCGTCGGCTAACTATGGCTACACCTTC. Combining the CDR3 with reference TRBV5-4 and TRBJ1-2 gives the whole variable domain ETGVTQSPTHLIKTRGQQVTLRCSSQSGHNTVSWYQQALGQGPQFIFQYYREEENGRGNFPPRFSGLQFPNYSSELNVNALELDDSALYLCASSFGQGASANYGYTFGSGTRLTVV.

V usage is TRBV9 and J usage is TRBJ1-4; D gene unclear. CDR3 size: 14 residues. The V and J ends lost 4 bases and 4 bases respectively, with 11 bases between them. Germline V lookup: CDR1 SGDLS, CDR2 YYNGEE. CDR3 sequence (DNA): TGTGCCAGCAGCCCGAGACTAAATAATGAAAAACTGTTTTTT. It specifies CASSPRLNNEKLFF.

This chain connects TRBV28 to TRBJ2-7; the D is unclear. Germline-derived CDR1 and CDR2 are MDHEN and SYDVKM. Trimming pared 8 bases from V and 4 bases from J, leaving 6 bases between. CDR3 length: 10 amino acids. The DNA for the CDR3 is TGTGCCAGCGGTGAGTACGAGCAGTACTTC. Its protein product is CASGEYEQYF.

This chain connects TRBV21-1 to TRBJ2-5; TRBD2 is taken as the D call from the table, unchecked against the DNA. TRBV21-1 represents a pseudogene. This CDR3 is 16 amino acids long. Here the CDR3 reads CASSIATRGGRETQYF. The CDR3 region has the DNA TGTGCCAGCAGCATCGCCACGCGGGGGGGACGAGAGACCCAGTACTTC.

The CDR3 DNA is TGTGCCAGTAGTTCAGGGGGCGGTGACGGGGAGCTGTTTTTT. It encodes CASSSGGGDGELFF. The V and J genes are TRBV19 and TRBJ2-2, with 8 bases aligning to TRBD1. The V gene end was trimmed by 5 bases and the J gene end by 7 bases; junction bases not matched to a gene: 6. Germline V gene lookup returns CDR1 LNHDA and CDR2 SQIVND (reference sequence). The CDR3 covers 14 residues.

The V call is TRBV5-5, the J call TRBJ2-1; 8 positions agree with TRBD1. J lost 4 bases, V lost 5 bases, and 11 bases had no gene match. There are 16 residues in the CDR3. Germline V CDR1 and CDR2: SGHKS, YYEKEE (reference sequence). The DNA of the CDR3 is TGTGCCAGCAGTGATATCCGGGACAGGAGATACAATGAGCAGTTCTTC. This encodes CASSDIRDRRYNEQFF. The whole variable domain, remainder taken from reference TRBV5-5 and TRBJ2-1, is DAGVTQSPTHLIKTRGQQVTLRCSPISGHKSVSWYQQVLGQGPQFIFQYYEKEERGRGNFPDRFSARQFPNYSSELNVNALLLGDSALYLCASSDIRDRRYNEQFFGPGTRLTVL.

The V gene is TRBV29-1, the J gene TRBJ1-1; D is uncertain. V was trimmed by 7 bases and J by 0 bases, leaving 9 bases between them. The CDR3 contains 12 residues. Per germline, CDR1 SQVTM and CDR2 ANQGSEA. CDR3 amino acids: CSGVLMNTEAFF. Written as DNA, the CDR3 is TGCAGCGGAGTACTGATGAACACTGAAGCTTTCTTT. Full variable domain (rest looked up from reference TRBV29-1 and TRBJ1-1): SAVISQKPSRDICQRGTSLTIQCQVDSQVTMMFWYRQQPGQSLTLIATANQGSEATYESGFVIDKFPISRPNLTFSTLTVSNMSPEDSSIYLCSGVLMNTEAFFGQGTRLTVV.

This chain joins TRBV7-2 and TRBJ2-7, with 8 bases fitting TRBD1. CDR1 SGHTA and CDR2 FQGNSA come from the germline V gene. V lost 5 bases and J lost 3; bases outside the gene matches: 12. The CDR3 contains 16 residues. CDR3 in DNA: TGTGCCAGCAGCACCTTTCCCAGGGGGCTAGTCTACGAGCAGTACTTC. Encoded protein: CASSTFPRGLVYEQYF.